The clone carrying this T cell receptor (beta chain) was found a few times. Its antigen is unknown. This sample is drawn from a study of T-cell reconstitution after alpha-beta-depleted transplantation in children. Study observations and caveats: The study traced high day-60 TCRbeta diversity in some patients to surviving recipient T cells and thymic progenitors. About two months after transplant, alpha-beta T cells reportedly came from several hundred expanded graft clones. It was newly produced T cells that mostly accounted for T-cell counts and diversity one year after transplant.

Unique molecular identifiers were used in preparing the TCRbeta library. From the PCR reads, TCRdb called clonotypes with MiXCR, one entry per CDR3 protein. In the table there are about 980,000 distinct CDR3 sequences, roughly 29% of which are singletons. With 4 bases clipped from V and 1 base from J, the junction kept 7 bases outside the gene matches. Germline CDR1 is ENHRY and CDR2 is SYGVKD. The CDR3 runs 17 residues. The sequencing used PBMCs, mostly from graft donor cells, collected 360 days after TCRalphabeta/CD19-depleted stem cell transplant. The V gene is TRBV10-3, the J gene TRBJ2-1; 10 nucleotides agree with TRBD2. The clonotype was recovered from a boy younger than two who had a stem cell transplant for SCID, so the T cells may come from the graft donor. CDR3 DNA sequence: TGTGCCATCAGTGGACTCGAGCGGGGGGGGTCCTACAATGAGCAGTTCTTC. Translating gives CAISGLERGGSYNEQFF.